This T cell receptor (beta chain) emerged from a study of chemoradiotherapy in HPV16-positive cancers. Study outcomes and limitations: During treatment, candidate HPV-specific clones and E7-related motifs expanded in tumor. Only two HPV16-positive patients supplied the functional HPV-specificity definition.

Deletions cut 1 base from V and 5 bases from J, with 12 bases between. The CDR3 consists of 15 residues. Germline lookup yields CDR1 SGHAT and CDR2 FQNNGV. Clones were read by immunoSEQ multiplex PCR, and TCRdb kept only the in-frame ones, dropping some. The sample includes about 9,000 clones, about 88% of them seen just once. On this clone itself: Its matching antigen is unknown.

This TCR came from a human donor with HPV-associated anogenital cancer. The chain uses TRBV11-2 and TRBJ2-1, with D uncertain. The sequencing used tumor tissue, collected from a patient who underwent chemoradiotherapy. CDR3 nucleotide sequence: TGTGCCAGCAGCTTAGGCCTAGTTTATCACAATGAGCAGTTCTTC. This sequence encodes CASSLGLVYHNEQFF.